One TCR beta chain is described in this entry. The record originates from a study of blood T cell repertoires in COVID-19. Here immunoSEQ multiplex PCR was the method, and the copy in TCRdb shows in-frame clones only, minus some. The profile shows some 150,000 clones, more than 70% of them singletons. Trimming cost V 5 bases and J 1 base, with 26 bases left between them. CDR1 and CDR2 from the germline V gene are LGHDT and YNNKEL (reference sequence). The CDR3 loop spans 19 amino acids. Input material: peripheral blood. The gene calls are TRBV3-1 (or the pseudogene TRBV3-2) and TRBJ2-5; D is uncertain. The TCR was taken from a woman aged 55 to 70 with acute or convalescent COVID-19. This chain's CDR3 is CASSSSWARGLPSQETQYF. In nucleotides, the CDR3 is TGTGCCAGCAGCTCCTCGTGGGCCCGTGGCCTCCCGTCCCAAGAGACCCAGTACTTC.